These 20 T cell receptor beta chains originate from one sample sequenced in a study of CD8 T cells in ankylosing spondylitis. TCRdb processed the 5' RACE reads anew with MiXCR; each CDR3 protein has one entry. Found here are about 88,000 distinct CDR3 sequences, roughly 30% of them singletons; the top ten hold 55% to 75%. Material: blood, either unsorted or a sorted T cell fraction (not recorded which). The receptors here all came from a male donor with ankylosing spondylitis or in good health (not recorded which).

This clonotype was seen many times. The rearrangement joins TRBV20-1 to TRBJ2-7; D may be TRBD2 (7 bases). V lost 2 bases, J lost 3 bases, and 32 bases lay in between. CDR1 is DFQATT and CDR2 is SNEGSKA in the germline V gene (reference sequence). This CDR3 is 20 amino acids long. Here the CDR3 reads CSARPTRRTAPRTRHYEQYF. The CDR3 nucleotides are TGCAGTGCTAGACCCACCAGAAGGACAGCTCCTAGGACTAGGCACTACGAGCAGTACTTC.

This clonotype has a handful of counts. The chain couples TRBV7-9 to TRBJ1-1; weak D call: TRBD1 (5 bases). V shed 6 bases and J shed 3 bases, with 11 bases lying between them. The CDR3 runs to 13 residues. Germline V CDR1 and CDR2: SEHNR, FQNEAQ (reference sequence). The CDR3 DNA follows: TGTGCCAGCAGAGGCGGGGCCTACACTGAAGCTTTCTTT. This sequence encodes CASRGGAYTEAFF.

This clonotype was observed a handful of times. The J gene is TRBJ2-5, the V gene TRBV4-1; 9 bases are shared with TRBD1. Germline CDR1 and CDR2: MGHRA and YSYEKL. There are 14 residues in the CDR3. V lost 4 bases, J lost 6 bases, and 6 bases stayed unmatched. CDR3 coding DNA: TGCGCCAGCAGCCTCCGGGACAGGGTCAAGACCCAGTACTTC. Amino acid sequence: CASSLRDRVKTQYF.

This clonotype was recorded a few times. This chain joins TRBV18 and TRBJ1-5, with no clear D. The germline gives CDR1 KGHSH, CDR2 LQKENI. V dropped 6 bases and J dropped 4 bases, with 10 bases sitting between them. This CDR3 comprises 13 residues. CDR3 DNA sequence: TGTGCCAGCTCCTTGACCCAGAATCAGCCCCAGCATTTT. This sequence encodes CASSLTQNQPQHF.

V and J are TRBV6-1 and TRBJ2-7; D might be TRBD1 (6 bases). V lost 6 bases, J lost 0 bases, and 9 bases lay in between. This CDR3 region has 13 residues. Germline V gene data show CDR1 as MNHNS and CDR2 as SASEGT. The CDR3 coding sequence is TGTGCCAGCAGGGGGGACAACTCCTACGAGCAGTACTTC. Translated: CASRGDNSYEQYF.

This clonotype was picked up a small number of times. The rearrangement uses TRBV7-3 and TRBJ1-5; D not resolved. There are 13 residues in the CDR3. V shed 4 bases and J shed 6 bases, with 10 bases lying between them. The germline gives CDR1 SGHTA, CDR2 FQGTGA. As DNA, the CDR3 is TGTGCCAGCAGCTCGGACCCGGCTCAGCCCCAGCATTTT. Its translation is CASSSDPAQPQHF.

The rearrangement uses TRBV6-5 and TRBJ2-1; D call uncertain. The CDR3 is 15 residues long. V lost 2 bases and J 7 bases, leaving 15 bases between the germline ends. Germline CDR1 reads MNHEY; CDR2 reads SVGAGI. The CDR3 is CASSYHAIGRNEQFF. DNA for the CDR3: TGTGCCAGCAGTTACCACGCGATCGGACGGAATGAGCAGTTCTTC.

The J gene is TRBJ1-5, the V gene TRBV19; a weak D match, TRBD1 (6 bases). The CDR3 has 14 residues. In germline, CDR1 is LNHDA, CDR2 SQIVND (reference sequence). Trimming removed 5 bases from V and 5 bases from J, with 13 bases in between. The CDR3 DNA sequence: TGTGCCAGTAGTGTAACAGGGTCCGATCAGCCCCAGCATTTT. Protein product: CASSVTGSDQPQHF.

This clonotype has a handful of counts. The rearrangement joins TRBV5-6 to TRBJ1-2, with unresolved D. The germline V gene has CDR1 SGHDT and CDR2 YYEEEE. The CDR3 contains 14 residues. V lost 0 bases, J lost 4 bases, and 10 bases lay in between. CDR3 in amino acids: CASSLGGRGYGYTF. The DNA for the CDR3 is TGTGCCAGCAGCTTGGGAGGTCGGGGCTATGGCTACACCTTC.

This clonotype was recorded at least ten times. The chain employs TRBV12-3 or TRBV12-4 and TRBJ2-2; D unresolved. This CDR3 is 12 amino acids long. V shed 5 bases and J shed 5 bases, with 6 bases lying between them. Written as DNA, the CDR3 is TGTGCCAGCAGTCCAGTTACCGGGGAGCTGTTTTTT. Amino acid sequence: CASSPVTGELFF.

This clonotype was seen more than once but under ten times. The rearrangement uses TRBV3-1 and TRBJ2-2, with unresolved D. The CDR3 consists of 15 residues. Germline CDR1 LGHDT, CDR2 YNNKEL (reference sequence). Between the trimmed V and J ends, which lost 4 bases and 2 bases, there was a span of 11 bases. The chain's CDR3 is CASSPRKGNTGELFF. The DNA of the CDR3 is TGTGCCAGCAGCCCCCGGAAAGGAAACACCGGGGAGCTGTTTTTT.

The chain joins TRBV3-1 to TRBJ1-2; unclear D gene. Per the germline V gene, CDR1 is LGHDT and CDR2 is YNNKEL (reference sequence). V was shortened by 8 bases and J by 2 bases, with 15 bases between the two germline ends. The CDR3 runs to 14 residues. CDR3 region: CASGWSSRNYGYTF. The DNA for the CDR3 is TGTGCCAGCGGGTGGAGCAGTCGAAACTATGGCTACACCTTC.

The chain is built from TRBV5-1 and TRBJ2-3; D might be TRBD1 (6 bases). V shed 4 bases and J shed 0 bases, with 21 bases lying between them. The CDR3 runs 18 residues. CDR1 is SGHRS, CDR2 YFSETQ, per germline. The CDR3 nucleotides are TGCGCCAGCAGCCCAACCACAGGGAGCGAAGCCAGCACAGATACGCAGTATTTT. It is translated as CASSPTTGSEASTDTQYF.

The V and J genes are TRBV25-1 and TRBJ2-1; 7 bases line up with TRBD1. CDR1 MGHDK and CDR2 SYGVNS come from the germline V gene. The V segment lost 5 bases and the J segment 7 bases; nucleotides outside the gene matches: 11. The CDR3 spans 15 residues. This CDR3 is CASSPTGDLVNEQFF. The DNA for the CDR3 is TGTGCCAGCAGTCCTACAGGGGATTTAGTTAATGAGCAGTTCTTC.

The rearrangement joins TRBV24-1 to TRBJ1-5, with D uncertain. The V end lost 0 bases, the J end lost 5 bases, and 19 bases lay between the germline ends. CDR3 length: 18 residues. The germline CDR1 and CDR2 sequences are KGHDR and SFDVKD. The CDR3 DNA is TGTGCCACCAGTGATTTGGCTGCCTGTGGTAAATATCATCAGCCCCAGCATTTT. Translating it yields CATSDLAACGKYHQPQHF.

V and J are TRBV12-3 or TRBV12-4 and TRBJ1-1; no firm D call. CDR3 size: 15 residues. Trimming stripped 0 bases from V and 0 bases from J, with 8 bases between. The chain's CDR3 is CASSLAGKMNTEAFF. DNA for the CDR3: TGTGCCAGCAGTTTAGCGGGGAAAATGAACACTGAAGCTTTCTTT.

The gene calls are TRBV5-1 and TRBJ1-1; D gene ambiguous. The V end lost 2 bases, the J end lost 1 base, and 3 bases lay between the germline ends. Germline CDR1 and CDR2: SGHRS and YFSETQ. The CDR3 spans 12 residues. CDR3 nucleotides: TGCGCCAGCAGCTTAACGAACACTGAAGCTTTCTTT. Its protein product is CASSLTNTEAFF.

This clonotype has a count of ten or more. The chain joins TRBV20-1 to TRBJ2-6, with D possibly matching TRBD2 (5 bases). This CDR3 has 15 amino acids. Germline V lookup: CDR1 DFQATT, CDR2 SNEGSKA (reference sequence). V was trimmed by 3 bases and J by 4 bases, leaving 13 bases between them. The CDR3 nucleotides are TGCAGTGCTAGTCCCTGGGGAGCGGGGGCCAACGTCCTGACTTTC. Translation gives CSASPWGAGANVLTF.

This clonotype was seen a handful of times. The chain is built from TRBV3-1 and TRBJ2-3; D unresolved. The CDR3 loop spans 15 amino acids. V lost 1 base, J lost 0 bases, and 8 bases lay in between. Germline CDR1 LGHDT, CDR2 YNNKEL (reference sequence). The DNA for the CDR3 is TGTGCCAGCAGCCAAGTGTACGGGAGCACAGATACGCAGTATTTT. Its translation is CASSQVYGSTDTQYF.

This clonotype was recorded at least ten times. This CDR3 is CASSYDFSTGTNYGYTF. The CDR3 bases are TGTGCCAGCAGTTACGATTTCTCGACAGGGACGAACTATGGCTACACCTTC. This sequence joins TRBV6-5 and TRBJ1-2, with 7 bases that match TRBD1. CDR1 MNHEY and CDR2 SVGAGI come from the germline V gene. This CDR3 is 17 amino acids long. Trimming cost V 2 bases and J 2 bases; bases outside gene matches: 11.